This T cell receptor (beta chain) was recovered during a study of Graves' ophthalmopathy and Graves' hyperthyroidism. Findings and caveats of the study: With roughly 69% sensitivity and approximately 72% specificity, the model predicted ophthalmopathy progression.

This clonotype was counted at least ten times. The antigen remains unidentified. As the template, RNA transcripts were used to amplify TCR beta CDR3 regions. Second-round multiplex PCR came after a first-round RT-PCR that employed HTBI primers. TCRdb called the multiplex PCR reads again in MiXCR, with one record for every CDR3 protein. The sample holds 360,000 or so distinct CDR3 sequences, approximately 20% seen once. The CDR3 extends over 18 amino acids. V trimming: 5 bases; J trimming: 2 bases; junction bases outside the gene matches: 17. Looked up from germline, CDR1 is SGHAT and CDR2 is FQDESV (reference sequence). In this cohort, patients with other autoimmune diseases, uncontrolled infections, pregnancy or lactation were excluded. PBMCs were isolated from an approximately 10 ml sample of fresh peripheral blood.

The source of this sequence is a woman aged 18-29 years with Graves' ophthalmopathy. This chain connects TRBV11-1 to TRBJ2-7; 8 bases map to TRBD1. Sequencing used peripheral blood. DNA of the CDR3: TGTGCCAGCAGCCTTGACAGGGGAAAAGAGTCTCGTACCTACGAGCAGTACTTC. Encoded protein: CASSLDRGKESRTYEQYF. Filled out from reference TRBV11-1 and TRBJ2-7, the complete variable domain reads EAEVAQSPRYKITEKSQAVAFWCDPISGHATLYWYRQILGQGPELLVQFQDESVVDDSQLPKDRFSAERLKGVDSTLKIQPAELGDSAMYLCASSLDRGKESRTYEQYFGPGTRLTVT.